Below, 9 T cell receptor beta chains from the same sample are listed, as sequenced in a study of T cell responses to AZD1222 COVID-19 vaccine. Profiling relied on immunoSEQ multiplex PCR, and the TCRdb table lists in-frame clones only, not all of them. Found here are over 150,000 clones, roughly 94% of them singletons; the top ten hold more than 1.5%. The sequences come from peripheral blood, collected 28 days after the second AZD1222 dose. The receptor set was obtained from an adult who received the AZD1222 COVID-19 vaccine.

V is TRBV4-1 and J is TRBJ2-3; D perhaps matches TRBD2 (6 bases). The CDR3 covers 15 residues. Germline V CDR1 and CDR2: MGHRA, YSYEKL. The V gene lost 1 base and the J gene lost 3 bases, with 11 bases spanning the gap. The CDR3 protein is CASSQGAGMTDTQYF. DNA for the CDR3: TGCGCCAGCAGCCAAGGGGCGGGGATGACAGATACGCAGTATTTT.

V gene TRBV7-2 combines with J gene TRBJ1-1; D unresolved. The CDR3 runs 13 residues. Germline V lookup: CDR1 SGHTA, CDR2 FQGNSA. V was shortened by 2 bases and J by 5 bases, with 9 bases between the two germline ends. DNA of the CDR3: TGTGCCAGCAGCTTACCGGGGAGTACTGAAGCTTTCTTT. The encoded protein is CASSLPGSTEAFF.

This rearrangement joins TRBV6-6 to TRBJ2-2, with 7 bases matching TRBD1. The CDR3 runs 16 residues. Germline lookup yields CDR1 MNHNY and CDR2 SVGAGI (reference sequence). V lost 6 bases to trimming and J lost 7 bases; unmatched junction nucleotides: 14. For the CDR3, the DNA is TGTGCCAGCAGCCGACCCCGATCGGGACAGAGCGGGGAGCTGTTTTTT. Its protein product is CASSRPRSGQSGELFF.

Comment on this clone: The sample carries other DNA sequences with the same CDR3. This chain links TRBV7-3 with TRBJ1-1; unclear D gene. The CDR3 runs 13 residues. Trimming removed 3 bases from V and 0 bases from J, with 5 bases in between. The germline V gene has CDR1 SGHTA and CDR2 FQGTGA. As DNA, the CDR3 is TGTGCCAGCAGCTTCACGGTGAACACTGAAGCTTTCTTT. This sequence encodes CASSFTVNTEAFF.

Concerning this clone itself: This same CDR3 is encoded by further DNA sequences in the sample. The CDR3: CASSFGRQPQHF. DNA for the CDR3: TGTGCCAGCAGTTTCGGAAGGCAGCCCCAGCATTTT. The chain combines TRBV28 with TRBJ1-5, with D uncertain. Germline V gene data show CDR1 as MDHEN and CDR2 as SYDVKM. The CDR3 covers 12 residues. Between the trimmed V and J ends, which lost 3 bases and 7 bases, there was a span of 7 bases.

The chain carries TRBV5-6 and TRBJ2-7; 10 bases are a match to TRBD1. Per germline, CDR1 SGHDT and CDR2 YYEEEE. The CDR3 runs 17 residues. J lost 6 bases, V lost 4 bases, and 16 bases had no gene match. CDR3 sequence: CASSTPFDGTGVSEQYF. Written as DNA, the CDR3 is TGTGCCAGCAGCACCCCATTCGACGGGACAGGGGTAAGCGAGCAGTACTTC.

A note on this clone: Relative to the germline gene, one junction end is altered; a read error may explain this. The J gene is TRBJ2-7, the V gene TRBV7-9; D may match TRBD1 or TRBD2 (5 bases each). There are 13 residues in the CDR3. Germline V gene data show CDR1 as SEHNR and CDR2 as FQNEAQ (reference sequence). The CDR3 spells CASSFRDGNNLDF. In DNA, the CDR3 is TGTGCCAGCAGCTTCCGGGACGGTAACAATTTGGACTTC.

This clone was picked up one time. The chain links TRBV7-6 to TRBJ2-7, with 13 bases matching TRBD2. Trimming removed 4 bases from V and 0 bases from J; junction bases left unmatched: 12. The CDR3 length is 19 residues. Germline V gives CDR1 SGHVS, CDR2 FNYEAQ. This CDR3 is CASSSRLAGGHIYSYEQYF. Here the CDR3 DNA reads TGTGCCAGCAGCTCTAGACTAGCGGGGGGTCATATATACTCCTACGAGCAGTACTTC.

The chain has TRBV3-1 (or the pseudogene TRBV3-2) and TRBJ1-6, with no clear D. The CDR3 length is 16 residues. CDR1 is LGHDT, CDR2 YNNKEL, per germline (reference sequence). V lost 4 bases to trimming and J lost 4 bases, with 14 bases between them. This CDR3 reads CASSLQSPRYNSPLHF. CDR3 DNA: TGTGCCAGCAGCCTCCAGAGTCCCAGGTATAATTCACCCCTCCACTTT.